This T cell receptor (beta chain) was recorded in a study of T cell repertoires in cytomegalovirus infection. The wider study: Public TCR beta signatures provided an indication of both CMV infection and a matching HLA type.

This clonotype was seen repeatedly, ten times or more. No antigen is known for it. Study results and limitations: Cumulative public TCR beta family frequency identified CMV carriers with the relevant HLA. Dominant in the ex vivo response were TCR beta clonotypes restricted by HLA-C and specific for CMV.

Trimming stripped 0 bases from V and 6 bases from J, with 12 bases between. Germline CDR1 reads MNHNY; CDR2 reads SVGAGI (reference sequence). This CDR3 spans 15 amino acids. In TCRdb, the reads were re-called with MiXCR into one record per CDR3 protein. The profile covers a few hundred thousand distinct CDR3 sequences, with 26% appearing a single time and about 13% taken by the ten largest. This sequence originates from a human donor in good health (CMV status not recorded). Some clones in this sample may be carry-over from other donors' samples. The sample consisted of PBMCs. J is TRBJ1-5 and V is TRBV6-6; the D is unclear. The CDR3 protein is CASSYSRPGAQPQHF. CDR3 nucleotide sequence: TGTGCCAGCAGTTACTCTCGGCCAGGAGCTCAGCCCCAGCATTTT.